This entry is about one T cell receptor beta chain. The antigen is not known. This specimen comes from a study of cytomegalovirus exposure and HLA in healthy donors. Across the whole study: Out of around 360 genotyped donors, roughly 80% belonged to the Caucasian-associated ancestry cluster. Study-wide results and caveats: Association of 16,951 TCR beta sequences with HLA alleles was found at 0.05 false discovery rate in a later analysis. Later analysis found that TCR beta chains associated with HLA were more clonally expanded than other, equally common chains.

Germline-derived CDR1 and CDR2 are WSHSY and SAAADI. The ends were cut back, 0 bases at V and 13 bases at J, with 12 bases in the middle. CDR3 length: 13 residues. The PCR was carried out with 60 Vbeta primers and 13 Jbeta primers. Repertoires were generated with immunoSEQ multiplex PCR, while TCRdb's copy carries only in-frame clones and drops some. The data hold approximately 65,000 clones, with approximately 64% observed a single time. Sequencing was done on a sample of PBMCs. The receptor comes from a man aged 35-49 years in good health and CMV-seropositive. The chain links TRBV10-2 to TRBJ1-4; TRBD1 is a possible D gene (6 bases). CDR3 sequence (DNA): TGCGCCAGCAGTGAGTCGAACAGGGCTGGACTGTTTTTT. Encoded protein: CASSESNRAGLFF.